This is a list of T cell receptor beta chains from one sample in a study of Graves' ophthalmopathy and Graves' hyperthyroidism. TCRdb independently ran MiXCR on the multiplex PCR reads; one entry per CDR3 protein. The repertoire holds 500,000 to 700,000 distinct CDR3 sequences, with less than 45% as singletons. The source material was peripheral blood or thyroid tissue (not recorded which). The receptor source for this set is an adult man with Graves' hyperthyroidism. Each CDR3 is given with its conserved first and last residue. D genes are given only for firm matches. Size is omitted from some rows. Given values are once, few, many or a class for expanded clones.

d_gene: TRBD1; abundance: NA; v_gene: TRBV18; j_gene: TRBJ1-4; CDR3aa: CASSFARQGASEKLFF; CDR3nt: TGTGCCAGCTCATTCGCGCGACAGGGGGCATCTGAAAAACTGTTTTTT
d_gene: TRBD1; abundance: many; v_gene: TRBV29-1; j_gene: TRBJ2-5; CDR3aa: CSVSPTGGGNQETQYF; CDR3nt: TGCAGCGTTTCCCCTACAGGGGGCGGGAACCAAGAGACCCAGTACTTC
d_gene: TRBD2; abundance: NA; v_gene: TRBV25-1; j_gene: TRBJ2-2; CDR3aa: CASSPPSGRAYAELFF; CDR3nt: TGTGCCAGCTCACCCCCGAGCGGGAGGGCCTACGCGGAGCTGTTTTTT
d_gene: TRBD2; abundance: once; v_gene: TRBV20-1; j_gene: TRBJ2-7; CDR3aa: CSASGLSYEQYF; CDR3nt: TGCAGCGCTAGCGGCCTCTCCTACGAGCAGTACTTC
d_gene: NA; abundance: NA; v_gene: TRBV25-1; j_gene: TRBJ2-7; CDR3aa: CAALATNYEQYF; CDR3nt: TGTGCCGCCCTAGCCACCAACTACGAGCAGTACTTC
d_gene: NA; abundance: few; v_gene: TRBV20-1; j_gene: TRBJ2-1; CDR3aa: CSASPGNEQFF; CDR3nt: TGCAGTGCTAGCCCAGGCAATGAGCAGTTCTTC
d_gene: TRBD2; abundance: NA; v_gene: TRBV20-1; j_gene: TRBJ2-7; CDR3aa: CSATEGLAGSYEQYF; CDR3nt: TGCAGTGCCACCGAGGGACTAGCGGGGTCCTACGAGCAGTACTTC
d_gene: NA; abundance: many; v_gene: TRBV7-9; j_gene: TRBJ1-5; CDR3aa: CASSLDASNQPQHF; CDR3nt: TGTGCCAGCAGCTTAGACGCGAGCAATCAGCCCCAGCATTTT
d_gene: NA; abundance: few; v_gene: TRBV11-2; j_gene: TRBJ2-5; CDR3aa: CASSSGIGGGQGETQYF; CDR3nt: TGTGCCAGCAGCTCCGGGATCGGTGGGGGGCAAGGAGAGACCCAGTACTTC
d_gene: NA; abundance: NA; v_gene: TRBV7-8; j_gene: TRBJ1-2; CDR3aa: CASSPFQGGYTF; CDR3nt: TGTGCCAGCAGCCCCTTCCAGGGCGGCTACACCTTC
d_gene: NA; abundance: few; v_gene: TRBV19; j_gene: TRBJ1-5; CDR3aa: CASSIGRGAQPQHF; CDR3nt: TGTGCCAGTAGTATAGGTAGGGGAGCTCAGCCCCAGCATTTT
d_gene: NA; abundance: many; v_gene: TRBV12-3/TRBV12-4; j_gene: TRBJ1-5; CDR3aa: CASSGDGRNNQPQHF; CDR3nt: TGTGCCAGCAGTGGAGACGGACGGAACAATCAGCCCCAGCATTTT
d_gene: NA; abundance: NA; v_gene: TRBV5-1; j_gene: TRBJ2-1; CDR3aa: CASSQQAGQAVYNEQFF; CDR3nt: TGCGCCAGCAGCCAGCAAGCGGGACAGGCGGTTTACAATGAGCAGTTCTTC